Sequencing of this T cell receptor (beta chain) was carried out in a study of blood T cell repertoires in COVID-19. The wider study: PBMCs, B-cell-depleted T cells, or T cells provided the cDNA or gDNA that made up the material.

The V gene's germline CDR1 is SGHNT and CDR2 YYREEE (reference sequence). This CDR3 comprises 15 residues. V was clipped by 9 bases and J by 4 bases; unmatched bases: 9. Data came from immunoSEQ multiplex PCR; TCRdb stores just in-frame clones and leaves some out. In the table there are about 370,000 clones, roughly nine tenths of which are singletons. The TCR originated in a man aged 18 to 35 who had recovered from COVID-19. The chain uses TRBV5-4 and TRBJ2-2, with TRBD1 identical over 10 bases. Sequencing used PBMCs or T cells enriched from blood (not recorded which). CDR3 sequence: CATNDRGQFTGELFF. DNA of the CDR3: TGTGCCACAAACGACAGGGGGCAGTTCACCGGGGAGCTGTTTTTT.